This TCR beta chain is from a study of T-cell memory formation after mild COVID-19. Study-wide results and caveats: Confirmation of SARS-CoV-2 specificity was lacking for second-wave clones peaking day 37. Clones shrinking from day 15 to 85 showed even CD4/CD8 mixes; later expanders tilted CD4+.

As to this clonotype: Its specificity is not known.

V was clipped by 5 bases and J by 7 bases, with 17 bases between them. Looked up from germline, CDR1 is SGHTA and CDR2 is FQGNSA. There are 14 residues in the CDR3. Using constant-segment primers, 5'RACE produced TCR alpha and TCR beta cDNA libraries carrying sample barcodes and UMIs. Each CDR3 protein gets one entry after TCRdb re-called the 5' RACE reads with MiXCR. The sample holds 100,000 to 150,000 distinct CDR3 sequences, 15% to 20% seen once. The rearrangement links TRBV7-2 to TRBJ2-5; D ambiguous. The sample was PBMCs or a T cell subset sorted from them (not recorded which). The clonotype was recovered from a man aged 18 to 30 who had mild COVID-19 (a few samples of this study predate the infection). Cell type and time point are not known. The CDR3 DNA is TGTGCCAGCAGCCTTGGGCAGCTAACCGGGACCCAGTACTTC. The encoded protein is CASSLGQLTGTQYF. Combining the CDR3 with reference TRBV7-2 and TRBJ2-5 gives the whole variable domain GAGVSQSPSNKVTEKGKDVELRCDPISGHTALYWYRQSLGQGLEFLIYFQGNSAPDKSGLPSDRFSAERTGGSVSTLTIQRTQQEDSAVYLCASSLGQLTGTQYFGPGTRLLVL.